The following is a T cell receptor beta chain sequence with its context. What it binds is unknown. The source of the sample is a study of shared clonotypes between healthy human individuals. Study-level points and caveats: Sampling covered blood only; tissue repertoires likely differ.

Each sample came from a Caucasian adult donor living in Nashville, Tennessee. Germline CDR1 and CDR2: WNHNN and SYGVQD (reference sequence). V was clipped by 5 bases and J by 10 bases, with 20 bases between them. The CDR3 length is 14 residues. Profiling relied on immunoSEQ multiplex PCR, and the TCRdb table lists in-frame clones only, not all of them. The repertoire holds about 1.5 million clones, with about 98% as singletons. This clonotype was sampled from a man aged 25-45 years in good health. The genes are TRBV10-1 and TRBJ1-2; D is unresolved. Specimen: naive CD4+ T cells sorted from blood. Subset of the sample: CD45RA+ positively selected. DNA of the CDR3: TGCGCCAGCAGTCCTCATCGGACCCCGGCTGACTACACCTTC. As protein: CASSPHRTPADYTF.